Listed here are 16 T cell receptor beta chains from one sample, sequenced in a study of neoadjuvant anti-PD-1 for oral cavity cancer. The time point was: after neoadjuvant nivolumab, at surgical resection. Only in-frame clones appear in the TCRdb table, and some are missing; sequencing was by immunoSEQ multiplex PCR. This table holds roughly 36,000 clones, about 36% found once. The specimen was tumor tissue, collected after nivolumab (anti-PD-1) treatment. These receptors were collected from a person between 35 and 79 years old with oral cavity squamous cell carcinoma.

This clone was counted ten times or more. The genes are TRBV18 and TRBJ2-1, with TRBD2 matching 8 bases. This CDR3 region has 16 residues. The ends lost 6 bases at V and 7 bases at J; junction bases unmatched: 14. Germline-derived CDR1 and CDR2 are KGHSH and LQKENI. The CDR3 loop is CASSPAYKLAGNEQFF. For the CDR3, the DNA is TGTGCCAGCTCCCCGGCTTATAAGTTAGCGGGGAATGAGCAGTTCTTC.

Only a few counts were recorded for this clone. The chain links TRBV18 to TRBJ2-3; 8 bases are shared with TRBD2. J gave up 2 bases and V 0 bases, and 4 bases lay outside the gene matches. The CDR3 is made up of 16 amino acids. CDR1 and CDR2 (germline): KGHSH, LQKENI. CDR3 DNA: TGTGCCAGCTCACCACCAAGCGGGAGATACACAGATACGCAGTATTTT. Its translation: CASSPPSGRYTDTQYF. The full variable domain, rest sourced from reference TRBV18 and TRBJ2-3, is NAGVMQNPRHLVRRRGQEARLRCSPMKGHSHVYWYRQLPEEGLKFMVYLQKENIIDESGMPKERFSAEFPKEGPSILRIQQVVRGDSAAYFCASSPPSGRYTDTQYFGPGTRLTVL.

This sequence joins TRBV7-9 and TRBJ2-7; 7 nucleotides match TRBD2. The trim removed 3 bases at V and 4 bases at J, leaving 12 bases unmatched. This CDR3 has 16 residues. Per the germline V gene, CDR1 is SEHNR and CDR2 is FQNEAQ (reference sequence). The CDR3, as DNA: TGTGCCAGCAGCTTCCGATACGGGGGGAGTTCTTACGAGCAGTACTTC. Encoded protein: CASSFRYGGSSYEQYF.

The CDR3 loop reads CASSLRSGEETQYF. The CDR3 nucleotides read TGTGCCAGCAGTTTACGATCGGGGGAGGAGACCCAGTACTTC. This chain uses TRBV27 with TRBJ2-5; TRBD2 is a possible D gene (6 bases). The CDR3 length is 14 residues. The germline V gene encodes CDR1 MNHEY and CDR2 SMNVEV (reference sequence). Trimming pared 2 bases from V and 5 bases from J, leaving 12 bases between.

Many counts were recorded for this clone. V is TRBV5-8 and J is TRBJ2-7; either TRBD1 or TRBD2 may supply D (6 bases each). Trimming took 4 bases from V and 6 from J, leaving 20 bases between them. Looked up from germline, CDR1 is SGHTS and CDR2 is YDEGEE. This CDR3 contains 15 residues. CDR3 in amino acids: CASSQSIGGGPEQYF. CDR3 nucleotides: TGTGCCAGCAGCCAAAGCATTGGTGGGGGGCCCGAGCAGTACTTC.

This chain connects TRBV6-5 to TRBJ1-2; tentatively, D is TRBD1 (5 bases). This CDR3 is built from 15 residues. Germline CDR1 is MNHEY and CDR2 is SVGAGI. V lost 0 bases and J lost 8, with 16 bases in between. This CDR3 is CASSYSRTNLEGYTF. The CDR3 nucleotides read TGTGCCAGCAGTTACTCCCGGACAAACCTGGAAGGCTACACCTTC.

The chain links TRBV5-4 to TRBJ1-2; TRBD1 is a possible D gene (5 bases). With 5 bases removed from V and 2 bases from J, the gap between germline ends came to 13 bases. Per germline, CDR1 SGHNT and CDR2 YYREEE (reference sequence). This CDR3 has 14 residues. CDR3 nucleotides: TGTGCCAGCAGGGGGGACGGGCGGAACTATGGCTACACCTTC. Its protein product is CASRGDGRNYGYTF.

The chain couples TRBV5-1 to TRBJ1-2, with D hard to call. The length of the CDR3 is 15 residues. V lost 0 bases to trimming and J lost 8 bases, with 17 bases between them. The germline V gene encodes CDR1 SGHRS and CDR2 YFSETQ. Here the CDR3 DNA reads TGCGCCAGCAGCTTGGAAGGCCAGAACACACCCGGCTACACCTTC. This translates into CASSLEGQNTPGYTF.

The sample holds a few counts of this clone. This chain connects TRBV15 to TRBJ2-1; D gene ambiguous. V lost 0 bases, J lost 5 bases, and 8 bases lay in between. The CDR3 covers 14 residues. CDR1 and CDR2 from the germline V gene are LNHNV and YYDKDF (reference sequence). The CDR3 DNA is TGTGCCACCAGCAGAGAGGGCACCGACAATGAGCAGTTCTTC. Translated, it gives CATSREGTDNEQFF. The complete variable domain, with remaining parts taken from reference TRBV15 and TRBJ2-1, reads DAMVIQNPRYQVTQFGKPVTLSCSQTLNHNVMYWYQQKSSQAPKLLFHYYDKDFNNEADTPDNFQSRRPNTSFCFLDIRSPGLGDTAMYLCATSREGTDNEQFFGPGTRLTVL.

This clone was seen repeatedly, ten times or more. This chain uses TRBV10-1 with TRBJ2-7; no firm D call. V dropped 0 bases and J dropped 6 bases, with 6 bases sitting between them. CDR3 length: 12 residues. The germline V gene has CDR1 WNHNN and CDR2 SYGVQD (reference sequence). CDR3 protein: CASSESGREQYF. The CDR3 DNA reads TGCGCCAGCAGTGAGTCAGGGCGCGAGCAGTACTTC.

The table lists this clone with a few counts. The chain links TRBV7-6 to TRBJ2-7; weak D call: TRBD2 (6 bases). The V gene lost 5 bases and the J gene lost 1 base, with 15 bases spanning the gap. There are 15 residues in the CDR3. The germline CDR1 and CDR2 sequences are SGHVS and FNYEAQ. DNA for the CDR3: TGTGCCAGCAGCCCTTCGGAGCGGGCTTCCTACGAGCAGTACTTC. It translates to CASSPSERASYEQYF.

This clone occurred once. The chain has TRBV30 and TRBJ1-6; D is ambiguous. CDR1 and CDR2 from the germline V gene are GTSNPN and SVGIG (reference sequence). The CDR3 extends over 16 amino acids. Trimming pared 0 bases from V and 6 bases from J, leaving 15 bases between. CDR3 nucleotides: TGTGCCTGGAGTGTAAAGCCCCCAAATGTTAATTCACCCCTCCACTTT. This sequence encodes CAWSVKPPNVNSPLHF.

The chain combines TRBV28 with TRBJ1-2; 10 nucleotides agree with TRBD1. The germline V gene has CDR1 MDHEN and CDR2 SYDVKM. The CDR3 contains 15 residues. V trimming: 3 bases; J trimming: 6 bases; junction bases outside the gene matches: 7. The CDR3 DNA reads TGTGCCAGCAGTTTGTCGACAGGGGGCGCGGATGGCTACACCTTC. Its protein is CASSLSTGGADGYTF.

The V call is TRBV14, the J call TRBJ2-7; 9 positions match TRBD2. CDR1 and CDR2 from the germline V gene are SGHDN and FVKESK. V lost 5 bases and J lost 1; bases outside the gene matches: 9. There are 16 residues in the CDR3. The CDR3 sequence: CASSIAGDGRSYEQYF. Here the CDR3 DNA reads TGTGCCAGCAGCATAGCGGGAGATGGTAGGTCCTACGAGCAGTACTTC.

V is TRBV27 and J is TRBJ2-3, with TRBD2 identical over 9 bases. This CDR3 is built from 15 residues. Germline CDR1 reads MNHEY; CDR2 reads SMNVEV (reference sequence). With V trimmed by 7 bases and J by 1 base, 6 bases remained unmatched. The CDR3 region has the DNA TGTGCCAGCAATCTAGCGGGGTTGGGCACAGATACGCAGTATTTT. Translated: CASNLAGLGTDTQYF.

By sample share, this clone is medium-sized (0.01 to 0.1%). The chain joins TRBV29-1 to TRBJ1-1; D gene uncertain. Trimming shortened V by 5 bases and J by 2 bases, and 6 bases separated the two germline ends. The CDR3 loop spans 11 amino acids. Germline CDR1 SQVTM, CDR2 ANQGSEA. The CDR3 spells CSVRDNTEAFF. CDR3 bases: TGCAGCGTTAGGGATAACACTGAAGCTTTCTTT.